The clone carrying this TCR beta chain turned up a few times. Germline V gene data show CDR1 as SGDLS and CDR2 as YYNGEE. Trimming shortened V by 4 bases and J by 2 bases, and 12 bases separated the two germline ends. CDR3 length: 14 amino acids. The sample originates from a study of T cell repertoires in cytomegalovirus infection. TCRdb re-called the reads through MiXCR, storing one row per CDR3 protein. The sample consists of under 850,000 distinct CDR3 sequences, 35% to 40% of them appearing once. Sequences were obtained from PBMCs. V is TRBV9 and J is TRBJ2-5, with a possible D match to TRBD2 (5 bases). The sequence came from a human donor in good health (CMV status not recorded). Some clones in this sample may be carry-over from other donors' samples. In DNA, the CDR3 is TGTGCCAGCAGCATAGAAGCGGATCAAGAGACCCAGTACTTC. Protein sequence: CASSIEADQETQYF. Combining the CDR3 with reference TRBV9 and TRBJ2-5 gives the whole variable domain DSGVTQTPKHLITATGQRVTLRCSPRSGDLSVYWYQQSLDQGLQFLIQYYNGEERAKGNILERFSAQQFPDLHSELNLSSLELGDSALYFCASSIEADQETQYFGPGTRLLVL.